This entry features one T cell receptor beta chain sequence. With the read ending 3 residues before the CDR3 end, the germline J gene is used to fill in that end. CDR1 and CDR2 (germline): KGHSH, LQKENI. The CDR3 totals 14 residues. The data originate from a study of T cells in women clearing cervical HPV infection. The method was immunoSEQ multiplex PCR; TCRdb's version includes in-frame clones alone and lacks a portion of them. Its listing shows about 46,000 clones. The chain links TRBV18 to TRBJ1-2, with D perhaps TRBD1 (6 bases). The sequenced sample consisted of blood buffy coat. The sequence derives from a woman between 18 and 75 years old with a cervical HPV16 infection that either progressed to CIN3+ or cleared (not recorded which). The CDR3: CASSPLAGGGDYTF. Partial CDR3 DNA: TGTGCCAGCTCCCCCCTGGCGGGAGGGGGAGAC.